Following are 12 T cell receptor beta chains from one sample sequenced in a study of T cells in localized non-small cell lung cancer. Clones were sequenced by immunoSEQ multiplex PCR, and TCRdb holds only the in-frame ones, with some missing. The sample holds fewer than 45,000 clones, over 70% seen once. The specimen was peripheral blood, collected before any cancer treatment. The source is a male donor at least 60 years old with stage III squamous cell lung carcinoma.

In its sample, this clone was seen once. CDR3 loop: CASSSGARNQPQHF. In DNA, the CDR3 is TGTGCCAGCAGTTCCGGGGCGCGAAATCAGCCCCAGCATTTT. The rearrangement joins TRBV6-6 to TRBJ1-5; D might be TRBD1 (5 bases). Trimming pared 4 bases from V and 4 bases from J, leaving 11 bases between. Germline-derived CDR1 and CDR2 are MNHNY and SVGAGI (reference sequence). There are 14 residues in the CDR3.

The genes are TRBV27 and TRBJ1-6, with D possibly being TRBD1 (5 bases). CDR3 size: 16 residues. CDR1 MNHEY and CDR2 SMNVEV come from the germline V gene (reference sequence). With 1 base removed from V and 6 bases from J, the gap between germline ends came to 13 bases. The CDR3 nucleotides are TGTGCCAGCAGTTTATACACCGGGGCCCTTAATTCACCCCTCCACTTT. This sequence encodes CASSLYTGALNSPLHF.

The chain joins TRBV6-6 to TRBJ2-7; 11 positions agree with TRBD2. V shed 5 bases and J 7 bases; nucleotides not matched to a gene: 13. CDR1 and CDR2 (germline): MNHNY, SVGAGI (reference sequence). This CDR3 contains 16 residues. This CDR3 is CASSRPTLAGDQEQYF. In DNA, the CDR3 is TGTGCCAGCAGTAGACCCACACTAGCGGGAGATCAAGAGCAGTACTTC.

The CDR3 nucleotides are TGTGCCAGCAGCCCGCGGACAGGGGCCTACACCTTC. It is translated as CASSPRTGAYTF. The rearrangement joins TRBV7-2 to TRBJ1-2; TRBD1 aligns across 9 bases. The CDR3 is made up of 12 amino acids. Per germline, CDR1 SGHTA and CDR2 FQGNSA. V was clipped by 5 bases and J by 10 bases; unmatched bases: 5.

The J gene is TRBJ1-2, the V gene TRBV6-5; weak D call: TRBD1 (5 bases). V shed 8 bases and J shed 6 bases, with 16 bases lying between them. This CDR3 comprises 13 residues. Germline V lookup: CDR1 MNHEY, CDR2 SVGAGI. The CDR3 sequence: CASFQGRIDGYTF. The CDR3 bases are TGTGCCAGCTTTCAGGGACGGATAGATGGCTACACCTTC.

This clone has a handful of counts. This same CDR3 is encoded by further DNA sequences in the sample. This chain connects TRBV7-2 to TRBJ1-1; 7 bases match TRBD1. The CDR3 has 14 amino acids. The trim removed 5 bases at V and 1 base at J, leaving 4 bases unmatched. Germline CDR1 reads SGHTA; CDR2 reads FQGNSA. The CDR3 loop is CASSPGTANTEAFF. The CDR3 region has the DNA TGTGCCAGCAGCCCCGGGACAGCGAACACTGAAGCTTTCTTT. The whole variable domain, remainder taken from reference TRBV7-2 and TRBJ1-1, is GAGVSQSPSNKVTEKGKDVELRCDPISGHTALYWYRQSLGQGLEFLIYFQGNSAPDKSGLPSDRFSAERTGGSVSTLTIQRTQQEDSAVYLCASSPGTANTEAFFGQGTRLTVV.

This clone was seen a few times. This chain links TRBV7-8 with TRBJ2-5; 7 positions match TRBD1. The CDR3 contains 15 residues. V dropped 0 bases and J dropped 1; count of bases not matched to a gene: 2. Germline V gene sequence: CDR1 SGHVS, CDR2 FQNEAQ. The CDR3 bases are TGTGCCAGCAGCTTAGCAGGGGGCTCCCAAGAGACCCAGTACTTC. This codes for CASSLAGGSQETQYF.

The chain combines TRBV7-9 with TRBJ1-1; the D is unclear. V was shortened by 5 bases and J by 3 bases, with 13 bases between the two germline ends. This CDR3 region has 14 residues. Per the germline V gene, CDR1 is SEHNR and CDR2 is FQNEAQ (reference sequence). CDR3: CASSASGRYTEAFF. The CDR3 DNA sequence: TGTGCCAGCAGCGCCTCCGGACGGTACACTGAAGCTTTCTTT.

The chain has TRBV5-4 and TRBJ2-3, with D tentatively TRBD1 or TRBD2 (6 bases each). This CDR3 comprises 15 residues. The V end lost 6 bases, the J end lost 5 bases, and 19 bases lay between the germline ends. Germline V gene sequence: CDR1 SGHNT, CDR2 YYREEE (reference sequence). The CDR3 loop reads CASTNRGGGGDTQYF. For the CDR3, the DNA is TGTGCCAGCACCAATAGGGGAGGAGGGGGAGATACGCAGTATTTT.

CDR3 nucleotides: TGTGCCAGCTCACCAAGAGACAATCAGCCCCAGCATTTT. It is translated as CASSPRDNQPQHF. The V call is TRBV18, the J call TRBJ1-5; no firm D call. In germline, CDR1 is KGHSH, CDR2 LQKENI. V shed 2 bases and J shed 3 bases, with 5 bases lying between them. The CDR3 is made up of 13 amino acids.

The gene calls are TRBV9 and TRBJ2-2; tentative D call: TRBD2 (5 bases). Per the germline V gene, CDR1 is SGDLS and CDR2 is YYNGEE. CDR3 length: 16 amino acids. Trimming took off 0 bases at V and 7 bases at J, with 16 bases between the two ends. CDR3 region: CASSVATGVRVGELFF. CDR3 DNA sequence: TGTGCCAGCAGCGTAGCTACCGGTGTGCGGGTCGGGGAGCTGTTTTTT.

This chain joins TRBV5-5 and TRBJ2-7, with 8 bases aligning to TRBD2. The germline gives CDR1 SGHKS, CDR2 YYEKEE (reference sequence). Losses at the gene ends were 1 base for V and 3 bases for J; bases not matched to a gene: 3. The CDR3 has 14 residues. CDR3 in DNA: TGTGCCAGCAGCTTGCTCGCGGGAGGCTACGAGCAGTACTTC. It yields the protein CASSLLAGGYEQYF.